This T cell receptor (beta chain) was sequenced for a study of cytomegalovirus exposure and HLA in healthy donors. Details on this clone: As yet, its antigen is unknown.

Study results and limitations: Later, an analysis found that common viral pathogens appeared to be linked with several of the most significant clusters. Later work found that TCR association rates differed between HLA loci; DRB1 had the most and HLA-C the fewest. In a later analysis, a genetic analysis reported fewer productive-TCR N-insertions in an Asian-associated ancestry cluster than the cohort average.

Donors likely had unrecorded immune exposures despite being nominally healthy when sampled. The PCR employed 60 Vbeta primers together with 13 Jbeta primers. Some clones are missing from TCRdb's copy, which holds only in-frame ones; the method was immunoSEQ multiplex PCR. Altogether about 160,000 clones are present, around 76% being singletons, with the ten largest covering about 1.9%. The V segment lost 0 bases and the J segment 3 bases; nucleotides outside the gene matches: 4. Germline CDR1 reads SGDLS; CDR2 reads YYNGEE. CDR3 length: 15 residues. The clonotype originates from a female donor in good health and CMV-seronegative. The chain joins TRBV9 to TRBJ2-7; 9 bases map to TRBD2. Sequenced input: PBMCs. As DNA, the CDR3 is TGTGCCAGCAGCGTAGGACTAGCGGTGGACTACGAGCAGTACTTC. Its translation: CASSVGLAVDYEQYF.